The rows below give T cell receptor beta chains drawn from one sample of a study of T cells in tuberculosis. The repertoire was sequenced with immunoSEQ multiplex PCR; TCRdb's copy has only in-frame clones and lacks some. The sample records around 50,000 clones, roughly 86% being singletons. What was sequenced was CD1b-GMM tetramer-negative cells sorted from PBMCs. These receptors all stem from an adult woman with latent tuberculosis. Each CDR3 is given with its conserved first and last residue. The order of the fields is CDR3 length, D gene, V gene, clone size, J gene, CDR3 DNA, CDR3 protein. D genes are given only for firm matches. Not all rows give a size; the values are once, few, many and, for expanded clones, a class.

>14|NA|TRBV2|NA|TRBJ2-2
TGTGCCAGCAGGGGACTGGGGAACACCGGGGAGCTGTTTTTT
CASRGLGNTGELFF
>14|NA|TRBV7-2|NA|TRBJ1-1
TGTGCCAGCAGCTTATCACAGGTGAGGACTGAAGCTTTCTTT
CASSLSQVRTEAFF
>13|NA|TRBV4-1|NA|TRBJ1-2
TGCGCCAGCAGCCAAGATAGGACAGCCGGGTCCACCTTC
CASSQDRTAGSTF
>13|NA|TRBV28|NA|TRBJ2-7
TGTGCCAGCAGTTTGCCGGCAGGCTACGAGCAGTACTTC
CASSLPAGYEQYF
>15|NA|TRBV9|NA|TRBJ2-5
TGTGCCAGCAGCGACGGACCAACGAGGGCAGAGACCCAGTACTTC
CASSDGPTRAETQYF
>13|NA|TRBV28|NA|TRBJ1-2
TGTGCCAGCAGCGACCAGGTTCTCTATGGCTACACCTTC
CASSDQVLYGYTF
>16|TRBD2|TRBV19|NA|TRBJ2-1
TGTGCCAGTAGTATAGCAGGGACTAGCGGGAGGGGTGAGCAGTTCTTC
CASSIAGTSGRGEQFF
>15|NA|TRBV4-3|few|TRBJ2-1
TGCGCCAGCAGGCGCTCTGCGGGGCCTTACAATGAGCAGTTCTTC
CASRRSAGPYNEQFF
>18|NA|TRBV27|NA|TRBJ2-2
TGTGCCAGCAGTCCCGGTGTGGGGAGGAACTCGTGGGCGGGGGAGCTGTTTTTT
CASSPGVGRNSWAGELFF
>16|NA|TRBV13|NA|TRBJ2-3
TGTGCCAGCAGCCCCCCCACAGGGCCGAGGGCAGATACGCAGTATTTT
CASSPPTGPRADTQYF
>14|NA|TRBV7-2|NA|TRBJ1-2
TGTGCCAGCAGGCTAATTAACACAGGGCATGGCTACACCTTC
CASRLINTGHGYTF
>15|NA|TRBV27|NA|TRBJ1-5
TGTGCCAGCAGTTTATCGGGCAGTAGCAATCAGCCCCAGCATTTT
CASSLSGSSNQPQHF
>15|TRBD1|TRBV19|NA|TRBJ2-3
TGTGCCAGTAAGGCAGACAGGGTTGCAACAGATACGCAGTATTTT
CASKADRVATDTQYF
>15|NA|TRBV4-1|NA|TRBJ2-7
TGCGCCAGCAGCCAGGGCGGACTGCTCCATTACGAGCAGTACTTC
CASSQGGLLHYEQYF
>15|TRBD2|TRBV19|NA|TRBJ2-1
TGTGCCAGTAGTATGAGGACTAGCCCCTACAATGAGCAGTTCTTC
CASSMRTSPYNEQFF
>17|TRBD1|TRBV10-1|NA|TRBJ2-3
TGCGCCAGCAGGGACCGCCCCGGGACAGGGAAGGGGGATACGCAGTATTTT
CASRDRPGTGKGDTQYF
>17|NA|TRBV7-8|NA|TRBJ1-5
TGTGCCAGCAGCTTACAGGGGCTGGGGAGGGGCAATCAGCCCCAGCATTTT
CASSLQGLGRGNQPQHF
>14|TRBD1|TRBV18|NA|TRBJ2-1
TGTGCCAGCTCACCCAAGACAGGGTACAATGAGCAGTTCTTC
CASSPKTGYNEQFF
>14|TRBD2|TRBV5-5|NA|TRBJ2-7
TGTGCCAGCACTTGGACTAGCGGGGGTTATGAGCAGTACTTC
CASTWTSGGYEQYF
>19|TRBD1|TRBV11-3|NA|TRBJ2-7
TGTGCCAGCAGCCCGGAAAACAGGGGCCCTCCATCTATAACCTACGAGCAGTACTTC
CASSPENRGPPSITYEQYF
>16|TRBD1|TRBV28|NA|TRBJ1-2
TGTGCCAGCAGTTCGCCTAGGACAGGATTAAACTATGGCTACACCTTC
CASSSPRTGLNYGYTF
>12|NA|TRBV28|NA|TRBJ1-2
TGTGCCAGCAGTAGGACAGACGATGGCTACACCTTC
CASSRTDDGYTF
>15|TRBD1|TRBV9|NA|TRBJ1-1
TGTGCCAGCAGCGTAGATGGGACAGGGATCACTGAAGCTTTCTTT
CASSVDGTGITEAFF
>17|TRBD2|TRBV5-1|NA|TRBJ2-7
TGCGCCAGCAGCCTATGGACTAGCGGGGGTACCCTAGACGAGCAGTACTTC
CASSLWTSGGTLDEQYF
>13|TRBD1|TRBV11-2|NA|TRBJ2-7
TGTGCCAGCAAACAGGGGTTCCCCTACGAGCAGTACTTC
CASKQGFPYEQYF
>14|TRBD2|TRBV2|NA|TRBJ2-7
TGTGCCAGCAGTGGACTAGCGGGGGCCGTCGAGCAGTACTTC
CASSGLAGAVEQYF
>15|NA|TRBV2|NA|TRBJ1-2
TGTGCCAGCAGTGCCGACAGGAGGTGGTTCTATGGCTACACCTTC
CASSADRRWFYGYTF
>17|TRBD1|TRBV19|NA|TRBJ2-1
TGTGCCAGTAGTATAGATTCAGGGGGTTACTCCTACAATGAGCAGTTCTTC
CASSIDSGGYSYNEQFF
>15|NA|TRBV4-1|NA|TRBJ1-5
TGCGCCAGCAGCCAAGATATCGGGTTTAATCAGCCCCAGCATTTT
CASSQDIGFNQPQHF
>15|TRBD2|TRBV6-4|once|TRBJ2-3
TGTGCCAGCAGTGAGACTAGCGGGAGTTCAGATACGCAGTATTTT
CASSETSGSSDTQYF
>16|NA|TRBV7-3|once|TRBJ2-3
TGTGCCAGCAGCTTAATCGGCGGGGTGGGTGCGGATACGCAGTATTTT
CASSLIGGVGADTQYF
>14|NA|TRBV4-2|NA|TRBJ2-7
TGTGCCAGCAGCCCTAAGAGTACAGGCTACGAGCAGTACTTC
CASSPKSTGYEQYF
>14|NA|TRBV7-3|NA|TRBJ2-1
TGTGCCAGCAGCCCCGGGAGCTCCTACAATGAGCAGTTCTTC
CASSPGSSYNEQFF
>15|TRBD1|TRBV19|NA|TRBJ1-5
TGTGCCAGTAGTATCGGGGACAGATTCAATCAGCCCCAGCATTTT
CASSIGDRFNQPQHF
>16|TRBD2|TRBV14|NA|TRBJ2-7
TGTGCCAGCAGCCACCTGGGACTAGCGGGAGAGGGCGAGCAGTACTTC
CASSHLGLAGEGEQYF
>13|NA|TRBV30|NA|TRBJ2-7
TGTGCCTGGAGTCTACTAATACAAAACGAGCAGTACTTC
CAWSLLIQNEQYF
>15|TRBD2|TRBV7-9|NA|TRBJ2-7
TGTGCCAGCGTTACTAGCGGGAGTTCGTCGGGCGAGCAGTACTTC
CASVTSGSSSGEQYF
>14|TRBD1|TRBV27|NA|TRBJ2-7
TGTGCCAGCAGTCCCGGGACAGCAAAATACGAGCAGTACTTC
CASSPGTAKYEQYF
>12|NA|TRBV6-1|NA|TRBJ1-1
TGTGCCAGCAGCCCAACAGGGACTGAAGCTTTCTTT
CASSPTGTEAFF
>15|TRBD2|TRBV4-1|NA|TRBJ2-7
TGCGCCAGCAGCCAAGGGACTAGCGGGAACTACGAGCAGTACTTC
CASSQGTSGNYEQYF
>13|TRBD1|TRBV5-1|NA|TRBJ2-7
TGCGCCAGCACCGGACAGGGGGCAAACGAGCAGTACTTC
CASTGQGANEQYF
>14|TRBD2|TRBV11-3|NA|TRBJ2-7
TGTGCCAGCAGCCGCAACGGGGGGGGCTACGAGCAGTACTTC
CASSRNGGGYEQYF
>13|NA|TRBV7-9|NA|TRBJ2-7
TGTGCCAGCAGCTTTCAAAATTCCTACGAGCAGTACTTC
CASSFQNSYEQYF
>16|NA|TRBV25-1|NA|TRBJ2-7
TGTGCCAGCAGTGAAGGGGCAGCGCTGAGCTCCTACGAGCAGTACTTC
CASSEGAALSSYEQYF
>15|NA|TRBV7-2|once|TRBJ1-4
TGTGCCAGCAGCCCAAGGTCTCAGGCTAATGAAAAACTGTTTTTT
CASSPRSQANEKLFF
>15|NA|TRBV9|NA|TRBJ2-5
TGTGCCAGCAGCGTAGTGGGGAGAGGGGGAGAGACCCAGTACTTC
CASSVVGRGGETQYF
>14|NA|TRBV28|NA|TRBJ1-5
TGTGCCAGCAGTGAAGTACAGCGCAATCAGCCCCAGCATTTT
CASSEVQRNQPQHF
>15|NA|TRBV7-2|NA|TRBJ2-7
TGTGCCAGCAGCTTCCAAGACGGGGTTCCCTACGAGCAGTACTTC
CASSFQDGVPYEQYF
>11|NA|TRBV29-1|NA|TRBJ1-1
TGCAGCGTTGACGGAGACACTGAAGCTTTCTTT
CSVDGDTEAFF
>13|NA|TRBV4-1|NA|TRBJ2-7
TGCGCCAGCAGCATACAGGATTCCTACGAGCAGTACTTC
CASSIQDSYEQYF
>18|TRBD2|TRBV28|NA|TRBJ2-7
TGTGCCAGCAGCCTCCTTACGGGTATCGGGGGGGGAAACTACGAGCAGTACTTC
CASSLLTGIGGGNYEQYF
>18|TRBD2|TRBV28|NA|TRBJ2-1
TGTGCCAGCAGTTTATATGGAGGGACTAGCGGGGGGGTGTCTGAGCAGTTCTTC
CASSLYGGTSGGVSEQFF
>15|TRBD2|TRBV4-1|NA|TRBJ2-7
TGCGCCAGCAGCCAAGATCTGGGGGAGGGATACGAGCAGTACTTC
CASSQDLGEGYEQYF
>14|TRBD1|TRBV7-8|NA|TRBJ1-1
TGTGCCAGCAGCTTCTCCAGGGGGTACACTGAAGCTTTCTTT
CASSFSRGYTEAFF
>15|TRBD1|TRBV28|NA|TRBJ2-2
TGTGCCAGCAGTTTGGGACAGGGGGACACCGGGGAGCTGTTTTTT
CASSLGQGDTGELFF
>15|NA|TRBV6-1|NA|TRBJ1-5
TGTGCCAGCAGTGAACGACAGGCGAGCAATCAGCCCCAGCATTTT
CASSERQASNQPQHF
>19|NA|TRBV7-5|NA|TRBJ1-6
TGTGCCAGAACCCAGGAGGGCAGTAGTCTAAGCTCCTATAATTCACCCCTCCACTTT
CARTQEGSSLSSYNSPLHF